The rows below give T cell receptor beta chains drawn from one sample of a study of blood T cells in healthy people across ages. TCRdb itself ran the 5' RACE reads through MiXCR, one entry per CDR3 protein. The table lists some 1.5 million distinct CDR3 sequences, over 25% of them singletons. Specimen: blood. These receptors came from a woman aged 25 to 39 in good health. The CDR3 runs from the conserved cysteine through the conserved F or W. D genes are given only for firm matches. Clone size appears in some rows only: once, few, many, or a class for an expanded clone.

>TRBV5-1|-|-|TRBJ1-5
CASSPRGGDSNQPQHF
>TRBV5-6|-|TRBD1|TRBJ2-7
CASSYSGNGQGSNEQYF
>TRBV29-1|few|-|TRBJ1-2
CSVGTTGYGVGYTF
>TRBV6-5|many|-|TRBJ2-3
CASSYLRDTDTQYF
>TRBV25-1|-|-|TRBJ1-1
CAGSGQPNTEAFF
>TRBV11-1|few|-|TRBJ2-1
CASTGTREDSEQFF
>TRBV20-1|few|TRBD2|TRBJ2-3
CSARFNRGGGTDTQYF
>TRBV12-3/TRBV12-4|few|-|TRBJ2-3
CASMDGTRATDTQYF
>TRBV12-3/TRBV12-4|-|TRBD2|TRBJ2-3
CASSSFRGGNTDTQYF
>TRBV6-2/TRBV6-3|-|TRBD2|TRBJ2-1
CASSSLCSGFLYNEQFF
>TRBV7-3|-|TRBD1|TRBJ2-1
CASSRTGTGSDEQFF
>TRBV9|-|-|TRBJ1-2
CASSGSGVSNYGYIF
>TRBV12-3/TRBV12-4|many|-|TRBJ2-7
CASSPQTYGEQYF